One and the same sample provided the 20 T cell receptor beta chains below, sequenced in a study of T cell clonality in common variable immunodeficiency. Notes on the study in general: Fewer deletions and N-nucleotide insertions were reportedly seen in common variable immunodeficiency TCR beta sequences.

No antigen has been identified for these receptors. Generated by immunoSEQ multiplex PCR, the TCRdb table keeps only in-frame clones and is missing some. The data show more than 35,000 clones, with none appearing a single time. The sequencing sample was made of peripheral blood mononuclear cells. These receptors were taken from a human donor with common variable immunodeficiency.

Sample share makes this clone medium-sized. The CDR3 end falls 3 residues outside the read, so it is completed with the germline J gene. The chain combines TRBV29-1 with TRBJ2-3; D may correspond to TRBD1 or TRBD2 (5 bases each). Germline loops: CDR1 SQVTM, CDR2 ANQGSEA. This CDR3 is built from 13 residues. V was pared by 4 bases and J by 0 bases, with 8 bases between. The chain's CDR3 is CSVVRGSTDTQYF. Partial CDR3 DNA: TGCAGCGTTGTGAGGGGTAGCACAGATACG.

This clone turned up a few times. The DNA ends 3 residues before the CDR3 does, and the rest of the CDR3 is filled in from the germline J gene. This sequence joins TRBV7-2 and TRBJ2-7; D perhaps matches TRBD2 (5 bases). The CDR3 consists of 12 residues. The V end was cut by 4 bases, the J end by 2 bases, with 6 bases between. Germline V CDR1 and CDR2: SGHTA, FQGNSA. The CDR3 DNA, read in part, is TGTGCCAGCAGCTCCGGGGCCTACGAG. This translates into CASSSGAYE. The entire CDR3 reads CASSSGAYEQYF.

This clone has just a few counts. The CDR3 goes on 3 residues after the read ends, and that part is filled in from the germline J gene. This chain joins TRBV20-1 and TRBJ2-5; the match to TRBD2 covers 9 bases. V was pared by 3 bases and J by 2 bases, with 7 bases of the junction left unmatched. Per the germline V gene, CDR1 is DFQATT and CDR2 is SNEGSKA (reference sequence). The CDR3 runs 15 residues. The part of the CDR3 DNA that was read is TGCAGTGCTAGGGGAGCGGGGGGAGTACAAGAGACC. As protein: CSARGAGGVQET. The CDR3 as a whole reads CSARGAGGVQETQYF.

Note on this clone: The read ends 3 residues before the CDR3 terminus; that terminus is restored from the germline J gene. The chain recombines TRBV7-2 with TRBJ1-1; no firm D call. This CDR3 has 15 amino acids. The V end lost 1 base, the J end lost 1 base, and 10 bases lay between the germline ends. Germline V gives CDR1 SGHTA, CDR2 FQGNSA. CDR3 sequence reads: CASSLVGAANTEAFF. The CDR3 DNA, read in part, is TGTGCCAGCAGCTTAGTCGGTGCCGCGAACACTGAA.

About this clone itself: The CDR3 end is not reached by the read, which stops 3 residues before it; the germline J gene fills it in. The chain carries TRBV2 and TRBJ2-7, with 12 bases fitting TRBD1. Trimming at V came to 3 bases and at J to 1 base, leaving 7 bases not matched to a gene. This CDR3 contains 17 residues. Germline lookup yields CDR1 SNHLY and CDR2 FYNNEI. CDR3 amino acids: CASSEEGTGGASYEQYF. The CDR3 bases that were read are TGTGCCAGCAGTGAGGAGGGGACAGGGGGCGCGTCCTACGAG. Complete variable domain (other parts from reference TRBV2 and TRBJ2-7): EPEVTQTPSHQVTQMGQEVILRCVPISNHLYFYWYRQILGQKVEFLVSFYNNEISEKSEIFDDQFSVERPDGSNFTLKIRSTKLEDSAMYFCASSEEGTGGASYEQYFGPGTRLTVT.

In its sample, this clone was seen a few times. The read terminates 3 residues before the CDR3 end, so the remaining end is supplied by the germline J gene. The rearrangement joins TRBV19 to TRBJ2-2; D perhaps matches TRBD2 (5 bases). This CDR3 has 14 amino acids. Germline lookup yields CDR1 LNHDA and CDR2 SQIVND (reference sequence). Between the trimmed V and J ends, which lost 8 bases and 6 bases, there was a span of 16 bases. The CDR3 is CASGYRAVAGELFF. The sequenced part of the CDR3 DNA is TGTGCCAGTGGCTATCGAGCGGTGGCCGGGGAG.

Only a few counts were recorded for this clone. CDR3 sequence reads: CASSLTGGIETQYF. The DNA read from the CDR3 is TGCGCCAGCAGCTTGACAGGGGGCATCGAGACC. The V call is TRBV5-1, the J call TRBJ2-5, with 9 bases identical to TRBD1. The CDR3 extends 3 residues past the end of the read, so its final part is completed from the germline J gene. The length of the CDR3 is 14 residues. Germline CDR1 reads SGHRS; CDR2 reads YFSETQ. V was pared by 1 base and J by 5 bases, with 3 bases of the junction left unmatched.

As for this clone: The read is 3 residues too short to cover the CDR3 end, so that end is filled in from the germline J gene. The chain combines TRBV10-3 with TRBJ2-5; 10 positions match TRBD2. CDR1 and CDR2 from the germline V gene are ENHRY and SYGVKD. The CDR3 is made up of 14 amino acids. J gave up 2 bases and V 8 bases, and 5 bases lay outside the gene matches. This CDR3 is CAIAVAGGQETQYF. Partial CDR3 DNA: TGTGCCATCGCGGTAGCGGGGGGACAAGAGACC.

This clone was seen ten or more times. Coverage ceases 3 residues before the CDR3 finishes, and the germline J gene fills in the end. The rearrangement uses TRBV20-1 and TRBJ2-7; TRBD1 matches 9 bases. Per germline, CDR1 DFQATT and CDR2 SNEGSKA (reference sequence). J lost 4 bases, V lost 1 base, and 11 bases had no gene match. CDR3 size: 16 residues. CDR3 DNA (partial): TGCAGTGCTAGAGTTCCTGCCGGGACAGGGACATACGAG. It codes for CSARVPAGTGTYE. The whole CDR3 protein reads CSARVPAGTGTYEQYF.

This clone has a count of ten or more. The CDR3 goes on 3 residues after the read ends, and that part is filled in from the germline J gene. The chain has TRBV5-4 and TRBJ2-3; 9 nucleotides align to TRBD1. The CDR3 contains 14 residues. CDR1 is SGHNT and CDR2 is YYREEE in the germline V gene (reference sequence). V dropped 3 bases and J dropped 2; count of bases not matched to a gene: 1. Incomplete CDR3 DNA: TGTGCCAGCAGCTGGACAGGGGCCACAGATACG. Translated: CASSWTGATDT. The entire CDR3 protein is CASSWTGATDTQYF.

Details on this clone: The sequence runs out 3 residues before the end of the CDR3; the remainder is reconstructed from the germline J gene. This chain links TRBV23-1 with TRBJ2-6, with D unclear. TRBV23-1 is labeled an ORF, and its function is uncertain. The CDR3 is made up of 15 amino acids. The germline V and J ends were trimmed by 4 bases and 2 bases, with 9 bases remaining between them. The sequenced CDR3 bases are TGCGCCAGCAGTCTCAAGGGCGCTGGGGCCAACGTC. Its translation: CASSLKGAGANV. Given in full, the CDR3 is CASSLKGAGANVLTF.

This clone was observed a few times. CDR3 DNA (partial): TGTGCCAGCAGCTTAGTGGGGGGCTATGGC. Protein product: CASSLVGGYG. The CDR3 in full is CASSLVGGYGYTF. The J gene is TRBJ1-2, the V gene TRBV7-2; a possible D gene is TRBD1 (5 bases). The read falls 3 residues short of the CDR3 end, and the missing part is taken from the germline J gene. Trimming removed 1 base from V and 4 bases from J, with 7 bases in between. The CDR3 covers 13 residues. Germline V CDR1 and CDR2: SGHTA, FQGNSA.

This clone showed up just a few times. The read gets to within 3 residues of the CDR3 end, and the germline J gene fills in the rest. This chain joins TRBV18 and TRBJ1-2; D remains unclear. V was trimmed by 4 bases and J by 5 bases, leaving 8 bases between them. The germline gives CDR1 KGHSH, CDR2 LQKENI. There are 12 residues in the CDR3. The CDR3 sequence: CASSQGGYGYTF. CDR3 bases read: TGTGCCAGCTCACAGGGCGGGTATGGC.

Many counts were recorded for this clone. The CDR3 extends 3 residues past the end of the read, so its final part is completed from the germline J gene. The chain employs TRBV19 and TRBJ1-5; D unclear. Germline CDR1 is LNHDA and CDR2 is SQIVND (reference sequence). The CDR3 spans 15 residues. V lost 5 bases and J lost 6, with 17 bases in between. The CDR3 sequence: CASSSSRGGGQPQHF. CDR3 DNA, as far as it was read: TGTGCCAGTAGTTCCTCCCGAGGCGGCGGTCAGCCC.

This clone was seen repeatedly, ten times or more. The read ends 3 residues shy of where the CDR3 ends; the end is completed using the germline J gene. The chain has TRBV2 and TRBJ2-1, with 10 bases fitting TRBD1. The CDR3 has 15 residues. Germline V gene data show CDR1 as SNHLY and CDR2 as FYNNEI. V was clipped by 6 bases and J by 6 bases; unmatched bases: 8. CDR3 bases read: TGTGCCAGCAGGGCCGACAGGGGGCGTTCCAATGAG. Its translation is CASRADRGRSNE. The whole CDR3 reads CASRADRGRSNEQFF.

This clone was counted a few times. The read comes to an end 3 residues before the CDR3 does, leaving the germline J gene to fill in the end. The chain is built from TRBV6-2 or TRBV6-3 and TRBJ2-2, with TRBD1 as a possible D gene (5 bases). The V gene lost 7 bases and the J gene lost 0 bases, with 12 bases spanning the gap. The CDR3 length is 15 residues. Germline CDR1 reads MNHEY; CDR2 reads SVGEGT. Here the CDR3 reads CASTRQGTNTGELFF. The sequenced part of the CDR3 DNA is TGTGCCAGCACAAGGCAGGGAACGAACACCGGGGAG.

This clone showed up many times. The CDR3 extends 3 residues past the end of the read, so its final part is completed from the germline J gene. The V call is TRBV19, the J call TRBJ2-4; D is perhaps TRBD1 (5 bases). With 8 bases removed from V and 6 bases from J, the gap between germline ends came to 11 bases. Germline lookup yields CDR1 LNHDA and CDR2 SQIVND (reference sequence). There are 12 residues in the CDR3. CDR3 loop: CASSRQGNIQYF. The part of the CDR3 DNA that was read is TGTGCCAGTTCACGGCAGGGAAACATT.

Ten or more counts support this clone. CDR3 sequence: CSVETGSTYEQYF. The CDR3 DNA, read in part, is TGCAGCGTTGAGACAGGGAGCACCTACGAG. The chain combines TRBV29-1 with TRBJ2-7, with 7 bases fitting TRBD1. The CDR3 end is not reached by the read, which stops 3 residues before it; the germline J gene fills it in. The V gene end was trimmed by 3 bases and the J gene end by 2 bases; junction bases not matched to a gene: 4. Germline values: CDR1 SQVTM, CDR2 ANQGSEA. CDR3 length equals 13 residues.

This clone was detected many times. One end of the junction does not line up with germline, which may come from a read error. CDR3 DNA (partial): TGTGCTAGCAGTTTGACAGGGAACACCGGGGAG. Translating gives CASSLTGNTGE. The full CDR3 protein is CASSLTGNTGELFF. This chain uses TRBV7-7 with TRBJ2-2, with D tentatively TRBD1 (6 bases). The CDR3 goes on 3 residues after the read ends, and that part is filled in from the germline J gene. Germline V gives CDR1 SSHAT, CDR2 FNYEAQ (reference sequence). This CDR3 region has 14 residues.

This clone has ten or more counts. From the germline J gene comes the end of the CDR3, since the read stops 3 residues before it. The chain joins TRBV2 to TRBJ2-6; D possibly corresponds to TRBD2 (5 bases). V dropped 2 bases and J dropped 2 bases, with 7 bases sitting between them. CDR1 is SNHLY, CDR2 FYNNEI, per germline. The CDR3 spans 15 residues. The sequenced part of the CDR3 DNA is TGTGCCAGCAGTGAACCCGGGGCTGGGGCCAACGTC. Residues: CASSEPGAGANV. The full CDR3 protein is CASSEPGAGANVLTF.